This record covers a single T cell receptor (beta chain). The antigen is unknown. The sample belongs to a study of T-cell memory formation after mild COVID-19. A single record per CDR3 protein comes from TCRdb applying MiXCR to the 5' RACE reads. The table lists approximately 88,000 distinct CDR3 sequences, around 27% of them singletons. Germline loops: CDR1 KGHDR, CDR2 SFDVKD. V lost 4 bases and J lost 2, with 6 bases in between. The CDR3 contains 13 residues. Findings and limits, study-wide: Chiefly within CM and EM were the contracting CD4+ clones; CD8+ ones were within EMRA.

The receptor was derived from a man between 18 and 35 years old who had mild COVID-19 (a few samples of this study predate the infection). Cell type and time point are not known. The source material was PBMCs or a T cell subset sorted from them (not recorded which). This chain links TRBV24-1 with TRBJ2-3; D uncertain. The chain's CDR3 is CATSEPLTDTQYF. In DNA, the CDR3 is TGTGCCACCAGTGAACCACTCACAGATACGCAGTATTTT.